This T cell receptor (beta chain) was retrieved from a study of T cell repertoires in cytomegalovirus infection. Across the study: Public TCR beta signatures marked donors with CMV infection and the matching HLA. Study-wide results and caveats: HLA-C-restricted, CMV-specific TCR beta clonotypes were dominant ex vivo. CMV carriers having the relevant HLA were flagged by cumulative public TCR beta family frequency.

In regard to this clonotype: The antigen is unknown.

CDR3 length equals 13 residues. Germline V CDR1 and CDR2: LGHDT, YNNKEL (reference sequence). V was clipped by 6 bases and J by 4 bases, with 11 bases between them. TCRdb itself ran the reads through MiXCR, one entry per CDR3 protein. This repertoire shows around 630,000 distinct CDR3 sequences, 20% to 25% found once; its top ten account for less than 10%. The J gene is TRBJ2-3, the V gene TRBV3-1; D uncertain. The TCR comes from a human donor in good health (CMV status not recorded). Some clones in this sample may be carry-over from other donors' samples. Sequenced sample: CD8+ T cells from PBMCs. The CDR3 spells CASRHASSDTQYF. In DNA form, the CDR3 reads TGTGCCAGCAGACATGCTAGTTCAGATACGCAGTATTTT.